This T cell receptor beta chain was identified during a study of CD8+ T cells in alopecia areata. Whole-study findings and limits: It was less clear whether patients shared TCRs than it was in mice, possibly because of HLA. Affected lesional scalp, above all in alopecia totalis/universalis, was more clonal than normal scalp.

The table lists this clone with a few counts. As yet, its antigen is unknown. The same CDR3 can be traced to other DNA sequences in this sample. After isolation, RNA underwent reverse transcription to generate cDNA as the sequencing template. Here immunoSEQ multiplex PCR was the method, and the copy in TCRdb shows in-frame clones only, minus some. The sample has fewer than 200,000 clones; less than 75% are singletons. Germline assignment: CDR1 SEHNR and CDR2 FQNEAQ (reference sequence). V was shortened by 6 bases and J by 2 bases, with 4 bases between the two germline ends. This CDR3 has 11 amino acids. Sampling of alopecia areata patients yielded lesional scalp punch biopsies as well as peripheral blood. Cell sorting on a FACSAria was used to separate CD4+ and CD8+ T cells from the PBMCs.

The origin of this receptor is a human donor with alopecia areata. Source: CD8+ T cells sorted from blood, taken at week 0. The chain is built from TRBV7-9 and TRBJ2-5; no firm D call. The CDR3 loop reads CASSSQETQYF. CDR3 sequence (DNA): TGTGCCAGCAGTTCACAAGAGACCCAGTACTTC.